Here is one T cell receptor (beta chain) with its context. Its antigen remains unknown. Every donor provided roughly 10 milliliters of peripheral blood. The data were obtained in a study of blood T cells in healthy people across ages. Study-wide background: About one barcoded TCR beta cDNA was captured per two T cells. Findings and limits, study-wide: Diversity was higher, and naive CD4+ cells more numerous, in long-lived donors than in aged donors. Per million T cells, the diversity of TCR beta decreased roughly linearly as age advanced.

The second PCR ran about 6 to 11 cycles with a sample-barcoded 5' primer and J-beta primers. TCRdb itself ran the 5' RACE reads through MiXCR, one entry per CDR3 protein. This table has hundreds of thousands of distinct CDR3 sequences, nearly 60% appearing once. The CDR3 covers 16 residues. V shed 1 base and J 10 bases; nucleotides not matched to a gene: 12. Germline-derived CDR1 and CDR2 are LGHNT and FRNRAP. This chain joins TRBV12-5 and TRBJ2-1; 8 bases are shared with TRBD1. Sequenced sample: blood. The TCR originated in a young man in good health. CDR3 sequence: CASGLDGTGPPGEQFF. Here the CDR3 DNA reads TGTGCTAGTGGTTTGGACGGGACAGGCCCTCCGGGGGAGCAGTTCTTC.